This T cell receptor beta chain was identified in a study of read filtering for tumor transcriptome and immune sequencing. Findings and caveats of the study: IR-seq captured clonotypes deeper and more reliably than RNA-seq.

From approximately 430 ng of RNA, a library with molecular barcoded alpha/delta and beta/gamma adaptors was made. In TCRdb, the reads were re-called with MiXCR into one record per CDR3 protein. The table shows 100,000 to 150,000 distinct CDR3 sequences, with about 13% occurring only once. Deletions cut 4 bases from V and 5 bases from J, with 7 bases between. Germline V gene lookup returns CDR1 KGHDR and CDR2 SFDVKD. The CDR3 totals 12 residues. Regarding this clonotype: The antigen remains unidentified.

This sequence originates from a donor aged 40 or over with multiple myeloma. This chain links TRBV24-1 with TRBJ2-5; weak D call: TRBD2 (5 bases). The sample was a population of CD138-negative cells sorted from bone marrow. The chain's CDR3 is CATSESGETQYF. In nucleotides, the CDR3 is TGTGCCACCAGTGAATCGGGGGAGACCCAGTACTTC.